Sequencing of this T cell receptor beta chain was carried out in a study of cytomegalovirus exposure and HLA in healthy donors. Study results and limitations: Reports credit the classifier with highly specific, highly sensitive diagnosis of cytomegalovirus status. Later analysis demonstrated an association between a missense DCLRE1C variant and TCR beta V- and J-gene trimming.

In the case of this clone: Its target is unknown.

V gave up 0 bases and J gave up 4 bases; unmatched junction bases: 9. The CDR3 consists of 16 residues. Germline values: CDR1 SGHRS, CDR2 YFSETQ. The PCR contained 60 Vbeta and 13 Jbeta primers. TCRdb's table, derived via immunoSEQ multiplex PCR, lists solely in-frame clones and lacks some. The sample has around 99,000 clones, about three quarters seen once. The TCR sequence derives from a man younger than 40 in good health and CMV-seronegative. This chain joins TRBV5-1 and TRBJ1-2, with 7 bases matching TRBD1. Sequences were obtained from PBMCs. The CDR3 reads CASSLGEGQSFYGYTF. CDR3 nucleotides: TGCGCCAGCAGCTTGGGAGAGGGACAGAGCTTCTATGGCTACACCTTC. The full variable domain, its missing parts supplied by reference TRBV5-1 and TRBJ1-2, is KAGVTQTPRYLIKTRGQQVTLSCSPISGHRSVSWYQQTPGQGLQFLFEYFSETQRNKGNFPGRFSGRQFSNSRSEMNVSTLELGDSALYLCASSLGEGQSFYGYTFGSGTRLTVV.